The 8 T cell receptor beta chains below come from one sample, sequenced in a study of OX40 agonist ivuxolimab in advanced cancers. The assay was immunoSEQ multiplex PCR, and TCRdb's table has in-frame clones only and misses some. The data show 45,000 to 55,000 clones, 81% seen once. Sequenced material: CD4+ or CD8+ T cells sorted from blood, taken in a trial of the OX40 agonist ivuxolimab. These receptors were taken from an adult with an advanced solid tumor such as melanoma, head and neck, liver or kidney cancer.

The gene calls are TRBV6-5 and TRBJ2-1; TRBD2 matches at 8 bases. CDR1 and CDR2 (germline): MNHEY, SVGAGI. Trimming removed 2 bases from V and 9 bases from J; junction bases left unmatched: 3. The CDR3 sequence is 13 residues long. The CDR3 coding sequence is TGTGCCAGCAGTTACCAGACTAGCGCTGAGCAGTTCTTC. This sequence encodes CASSYQTSAEQFF.

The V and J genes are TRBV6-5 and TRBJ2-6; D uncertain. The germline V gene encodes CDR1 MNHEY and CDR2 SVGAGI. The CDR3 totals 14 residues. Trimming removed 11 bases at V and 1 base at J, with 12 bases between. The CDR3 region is CAAKAGSGANVLTF. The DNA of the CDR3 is TGTGCCGCCAAGGCCGGGTCTGGGGCCAACGTCCTGACTTTC.

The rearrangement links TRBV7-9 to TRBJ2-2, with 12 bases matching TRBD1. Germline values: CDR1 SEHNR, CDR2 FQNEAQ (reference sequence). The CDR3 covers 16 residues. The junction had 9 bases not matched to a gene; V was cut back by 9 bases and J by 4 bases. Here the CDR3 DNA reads TGTGCCAGTCCTCCAGGGGACAGGGGGCCCACCGGGGAGCTGTTTTTT. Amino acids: CASPPGDRGPTGELFF.

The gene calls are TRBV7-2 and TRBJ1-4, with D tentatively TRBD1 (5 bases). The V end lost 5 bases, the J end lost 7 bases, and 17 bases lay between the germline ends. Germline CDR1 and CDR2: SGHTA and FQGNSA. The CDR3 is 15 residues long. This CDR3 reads CASSLYGSGGEKLFF. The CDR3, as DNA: TGTGCCAGCAGCCTATATGGTTCGGGGGGTGAAAAACTGTTTTTT.

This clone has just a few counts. The CDR3 loop is CASSSGQGETQYF. The DNA of the CDR3 is TGTGCCAGCAGCAGTGGACAGGGAGAGACCCAGTACTTC. The chain has TRBV7-8 and TRBJ2-5; 8 bases map to TRBD1. V lost 5 bases to trimming and J lost 4 bases; unmatched junction nucleotides: 3. The CDR3 sequence is 13 residues long. Germline CDR1 reads SGHVS; CDR2 reads FQNEAQ.

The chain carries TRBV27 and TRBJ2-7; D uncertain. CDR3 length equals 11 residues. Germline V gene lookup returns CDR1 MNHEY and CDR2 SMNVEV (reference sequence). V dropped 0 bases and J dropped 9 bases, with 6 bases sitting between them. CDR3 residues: CASSLSLGQYV. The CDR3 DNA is TGTGCCAGCAGTTTATCGCTGGGGCAGTACGTC.

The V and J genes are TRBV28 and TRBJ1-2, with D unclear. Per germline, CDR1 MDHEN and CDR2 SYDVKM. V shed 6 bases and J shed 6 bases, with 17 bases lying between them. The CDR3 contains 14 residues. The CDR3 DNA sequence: TGTGCCAGCAGCCCTTCCACAACGGATGATGGCTACACCTTC. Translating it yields CASSPSTTDDGYTF.

The CDR3 DNA is TGTGCCAGCAGCGTAGGCTCAGAAACCTACAATGAGCAGTTCTTC. As protein: CASSVGSETYNEQFF. The chain combines TRBV9 with TRBJ2-1; D is unresolved. In germline, CDR1 is SGDLS, CDR2 YYNGEE. Deletions cut 0 bases from V and 2 bases from J, with 9 bases between. The CDR3 totals 15 residues.